This TCR beta chain comes out of a study of early T cells in non-severe SARS-CoV-2 infection (dated by TCRdb to 2020 to 2022). The study in broad terms: Because TCR sequencing relied on bulk RNA taken from unsorted whole blood, pairing of alpha and beta chains was not possible. The study at large found these results: Matching against VDJdb was skewed toward anti-spike CD8 responses, likely underestimated virus-specific expansions, and missed private and CD4 specificities.

Via the germline V gene (reference sequence), CDR1 is MNHEY and CDR2 SMNVEV. The CDR3 goes from the cysteine to the phenylalanine over 15 residues. Of the read, only the CDR3 DNA is kept; its 45 bases are in frame from base 1. At the junction V is shortened by 3 bases and J by 6 bases, with 12 bases in between. This clonotype was seen at least ten times. What this receptor recognizes is not known. No much larger clone exists at a distance of one base, and base qualities are not known. Library prep was done by 5' RACE. Sequencing was performed on a NextSeq 500. To correct for sequencing error and PCR bias, the TCR library protocol tagged individual cDNA molecules with unique molecular identifiers. Sequencing covered both TCR alpha and beta chains, and within each sample the abundances of alpha and beta sequences were tightly co-correlated. The authors' pipeline ran thus. Decombinator V4 was used to annotate TCR sequences for V gene, J gene and CDR3. TCRs were defined as expanded if a significant change between any two time points was detected under a Poisson model with p below 0.0001. TCR abundances were normalised to the total number of TCRs sequenced per sample and expressed as counts per million. MAIT TCRs were defined by TRAV1-2 paired with TRAJ12, TRAJ20 or TRAJ33, and iNKT TCRs by TRAV10 paired with TRAJ18. VDJdb, accessed on 1 November 2021, was searched for TCRs annotated for CMV, EBV and SARS-CoV-2, and TCRs annotated for more than one antigen were excluded. TCRdb reprocessed the public reads (quality trimming at Q25 with fastp, clone calling with MiXCR) and kept in-frame beta chains. Rows merge per CDR3 protein into single entries with the most common DNA and genes. TCRdb, rather than the study authors, made the V and J calls. The sample data list about 29,000 distinct CDR3 sequences, and about 5.7% of these were observed just once. The ten largest make up more than 4.5% of the sample.

The study was a case-control design nested within a healthcare worker cohort in London, UK, with weekly nasopharyngeal swab PCR tests and blood sampling. Healthcare workers were recruited between 23 and 31 March 2020, during the week of the UK lockdown, and were followed weekly for up to about 16 weeks. Sequenced input: whole blood. The chain employs TRBV27 and TRBJ1-6, with no confident D gene call. This receptor was obtained from an adult who was a healthcare worker with PCR-confirmed SARS-CoV-2 infection or an uninfected control (not recorded which). In nucleotides, the sequence is TGTGCCAGCAGTTTCGGCGACGGACTTAATTCACCCCTCCACTTT. Its coded protein is CASSFGDGLNSPLHF.